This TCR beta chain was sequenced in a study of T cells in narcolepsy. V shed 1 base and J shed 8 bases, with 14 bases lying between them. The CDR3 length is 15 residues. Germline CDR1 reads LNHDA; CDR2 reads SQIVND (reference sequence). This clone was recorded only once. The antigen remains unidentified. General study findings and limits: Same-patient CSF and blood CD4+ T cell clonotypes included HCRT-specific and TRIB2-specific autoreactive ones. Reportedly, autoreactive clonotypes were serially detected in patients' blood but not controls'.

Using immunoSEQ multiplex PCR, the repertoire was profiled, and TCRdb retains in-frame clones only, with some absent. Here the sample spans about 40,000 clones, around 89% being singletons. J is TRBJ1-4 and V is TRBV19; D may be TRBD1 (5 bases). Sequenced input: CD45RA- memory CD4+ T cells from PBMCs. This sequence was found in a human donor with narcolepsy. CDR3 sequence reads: CASSIGGGFDEKLFF. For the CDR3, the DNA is TGTGCCAGTAGTATAGGGGGGGGGTTTGACGAAAAACTGTTTTTT.